The 25 T cell receptor beta chains presented below share a single source sample, sequenced in a study of blood T cell repertoires in COVID-19. Data came from immunoSEQ multiplex PCR; TCRdb stores just in-frame clones and leaves some out. The table lists a few hundred thousand clones, 89% of them singletons. Input material: peripheral blood. These receptors all come from a woman aged 40 to 50 who had recovered from COVID-19.

The chain couples TRBV6-4 to TRBJ2-3; TRBD2 agrees at 12 bases. The CDR3 consists of 16 residues. The V gene end was trimmed by 6 bases and the J gene end by 6 bases; junction bases not matched to a gene: 10. Germline values: CDR1 MRHNA, CDR2 SNTAGT. This CDR3 reads CASRPRLAGEVDTQYF. In DNA form, the CDR3 reads TGTGCCAGCAGGCCAAGACTAGCGGGGGAGGTGGATACGCAGTATTTT.

The rearrangement joins TRBV4-3 to TRBJ1-2; D is ambiguous. This CDR3 is built from 11 residues. Trimming removed 3 bases at V and 6 bases at J, with 5 bases between. Germline loops: CDR1 LGHNA, CDR2 YSLEER. The DNA of the CDR3 is TGCGCCAGCAGCCACGGGGATGGCTACACCTTC. It is translated as CASSHGDGYTF.

The gene calls are TRBV5-3 and TRBJ1-5, with TRBD1 as a possible D gene (5 bases). TRBV5-3 is noted as an ORF with a role that remains uncertain. The CDR3 sequence is 13 residues long. V was cut by 0 bases and J by 8 bases, with 9 bases left in between. The CDR3 reads CARSLAFREPQHF. DNA for the CDR3: TGTGCCAGAAGCTTGGCCTTCAGGGAGCCCCAGCATTTT.

The chain has TRBV7-9 and TRBJ2-5, with D possibly matching TRBD1 (5 bases). Trimming removed 5 bases at V and 5 bases at J, with 24 bases between. From germline, CDR1 is SEHNR and CDR2 FQNEAQ (reference sequence). This CDR3 is 17 amino acids long. The CDR3 DNA reads TGTGCCAGCAGCCCACCCGGGCAGGGATATTGGAAGGAGACCCAGTACTTC. Residues: CASSPPGQGYWKETQYF.

The chain joins TRBV7-2 to TRBJ1-1; D not certain. Germline V CDR1 and CDR2: SGHTA, FQGNSA. This CDR3 has 12 residues. The V gene lost 1 base and the J gene lost 10 bases, with 10 bases spanning the gap. The CDR3 spells CASSLGPSGAFF. DNA of the CDR3: TGTGCCAGCAGCTTAGGCCCATCAGGAGCTTTCTTT.

The chain uses TRBV14 and TRBJ2-1; TRBD2 matches at 7 bases. Germline V gene sequence: CDR1 SGHDN, CDR2 FVKESK. The CDR3 has 15 amino acids. With 3 bases clipped from V and 6 bases from J, the junction kept 8 bases outside the gene matches. The chain's CDR3 is CASSQMSGVSNEQFF. Written as DNA, the CDR3 is TGTGCCAGCAGCCAGATGAGCGGGGTTAGCAATGAGCAGTTCTTC.

The genes are TRBV2 and TRBJ1-5; 7 nucleotides agree with TRBD1. The CDR3 is 16 residues long. In germline, CDR1 is SNHLY, CDR2 FYNNEI. V lost 4 bases and J lost 2; bases outside the gene matches: 8. CDR3 bases: TGTGCCAGCAGTGGCCAATATACAGGGGGCAATCAGCCCCAGCATTTT. Protein sequence: CASSGQYTGGNQPQHF.

The chain carries TRBV11-2 and TRBJ2-7; 8 nucleotides line up with TRBD2. The germline V gene has CDR1 SGHAT and CDR2 FQNNGV. This CDR3 has 13 residues. V lost 6 bases, J lost 4 bases, and 5 bases stayed unmatched. The CDR3 reads CASRTSGSYEQYV. The CDR3 nucleotides are TGTGCCAGCAGGACAAGCGGGAGTTACGAGCAGTACGTC.

The V gene is TRBV19, the J gene TRBJ2-3; 7 bases agree with TRBD1. Losses at the gene ends were 10 bases for V and 2 bases for J; bases not matched to a gene: 9. The CDR3 runs 14 residues. The germline gives CDR1 LNHDA, CDR2 SQIVND (reference sequence). CDR3 sequence reads: CATMDRLFTDTQYF. CDR3 DNA: TGTGCCACCATGGACAGGTTGTTCACAGATACGCAGTATTTT.

The V gene is TRBV19, the J gene TRBJ1-1; TRBD1 matches at 8 bases. After removal of 10 bases from V and 3 bases from J, the junction contained 13 bases not matched to a gene. Germline loops: CDR1 LNHDA, CDR2 SQIVND (reference sequence). The CDR3 consists of 15 residues. CDR3 residues: CATRPDRGGYTEAFF. CDR3 coding DNA: TGTGCCACCCGACCAGACAGGGGAGGGTACACTGAAGCTTTCTTT.

This clone was detected only once. The chain has TRBV30 and TRBJ2-3, with 10 bases matching TRBD2. Germline V gene data show CDR1 as GTSNPN and CDR2 as SVGIG (reference sequence). With 3 bases clipped from V and 2 bases from J, the junction kept 5 bases outside the gene matches. The CDR3 is 15 residues long. CDR3 amino acids: CAWSVSGGATDTQYF. The CDR3 DNA is TGTGCCTGGAGCGTCAGCGGGGGGGCCACAGATACGCAGTATTTT.

The chain recombines TRBV6-1 with TRBJ1-1, with D perhaps TRBD1 (5 bases). The CDR3 runs 15 residues. Germline loops: CDR1 MNHNS, CDR2 SASEGT. V shed 3 bases and J shed 1 base, with 12 bases lying between them. In DNA form, the CDR3 reads TGTGCCAGCAGTGACGGGGGACGGGGGAACACTGAAGCTTTCTTT. This sequence encodes CASSDGGRGNTEAFF.

This clone was seen many times. The V gene is TRBV6-5, the J gene TRBJ2-6; possible D gene TRBD2, 5 bases. The germline V gene has CDR1 MNHEY and CDR2 SVGAGI. This CDR3 spans 16 amino acids. Deletions cut 0 bases from V and 0 bases from J, with 6 bases between. CDR3 nucleotide sequence: TGTGCCAGCAGTTACTCGGAGGACTCTGGGGCCAACGTCCTGACTTTC. Translated: CASSYSEDSGANVLTF.

V is TRBV11-2 and J is TRBJ1-4; no reliable D call. The CDR3 spans 15 residues. Germline-derived CDR1 and CDR2 are SGHAT and FQNNGV. Trimming cost V 5 bases and J 0 bases, with 10 bases left between them. CDR3: CASSRSRATNEKLFF. Here the CDR3 DNA reads TGTGCCAGCAGCCGATCAAGAGCAACTAATGAAAAACTGTTTTTT.

This clone occurred once. V is TRBV5-1 and J is TRBJ2-2, with unresolved D. This CDR3 has 15 residues. Between the trimmed V and J ends, which lost 0 bases and 1 base, there was a span of 7 bases. From germline, CDR1 is SGHRS and CDR2 YFSETQ. The CDR3 nucleotides read TGCGCCAGCAGCTTGGGTTCGAGGAACACCGGGGAGCTGTTTTTT. This sequence encodes CASSLGSRNTGELFF.

This clone occurred once. The gene calls are TRBV5-1 and TRBJ2-1, with D possibly TRBD2 on 6 matching bases. The length of the CDR3 is 16 residues. V was shortened by 1 base and J by 4 bases, with 15 bases between the two germline ends. Germline loops: CDR1 SGHRS, CDR2 YFSETQ. The CDR3 loop reads CASSLPRDGGYNEQFF. As DNA, the CDR3 is TGCGCCAGCAGCTTGCCCCGGGACGGGGGATACAATGAGCAGTTCTTC.

The chain links TRBV27 to TRBJ2-2, with TRBD2 matching 10 bases. V lost 6 bases to trimming and J lost 6 bases; unmatched junction nucleotides: 13. Germline lookup yields CDR1 MNHEY and CDR2 SMNVEV (reference sequence). CDR3 size: 17 residues. CDR3 sequence reads: CASSSLQRGGPAGELFF. The CDR3, as DNA: TGTGCCAGCAGCTCACTTCAGCGGGGGGGCCCGGCCGGGGAGCTGTTTTTT.

The chain recombines TRBV18 with TRBJ2-1; 10 bases align to TRBD2. Losses at the gene ends were 1 base for V and 5 bases for J; bases not matched to a gene: 2. This CDR3 is 15 amino acids long. Germline V gives CDR1 KGHSH, CDR2 LQKENI. CDR3 loop: CASSPLAGGHNEQFF. CDR3 in DNA: TGTGCCAGCTCACCACTAGCGGGGGGACACAATGAGCAGTTCTTC.

The chain is built from TRBV19 and TRBJ1-6; a possible D gene is TRBD1 (6 bases). Per germline, CDR1 LNHDA and CDR2 SQIVND (reference sequence). Trimming removed 5 bases at V and 3 bases at J, with 11 bases between. The CDR3 extends over 15 amino acids. CDR3 nucleotide sequence: TGTGCCAGTAGTCCCGGGACAAGCTATAATTCACCCCTCCACTTT. The encoded protein is CASSPGTSYNSPLHF.

The chain uses TRBV5-1 and TRBJ1-5, with D maybe TRBD1 (6 bases). Germline assignment: CDR1 SGHRS and CDR2 YFSETQ. V gave up 3 bases and J gave up 2 bases, with 15 bases separating them. The length of the CDR3 is 16 residues. The CDR3 reads CASSSAWEGGNQPQHF. The CDR3 nucleotides read TGCGCCAGCAGCTCCGCCTGGGAGGGGGGCAATCAGCCCCAGCATTTT.

The chain couples TRBV7-9 to TRBJ2-3; 12 positions match TRBD2. Looked up from germline, CDR1 is SEHNR and CDR2 is FQNEAQ (reference sequence). This CDR3 contains 18 residues. J lost 0 bases, V lost 6 bases, and 10 bases had no gene match. CDR3 DNA sequence: TGTGCCAGCAGAGGCCGGACTAGCGGGGTCCCTAGCACAGATACGCAGTATTTT. This gives the protein CASRGRTSGVPSTDTQYF.

This chain connects TRBV3-1 (or the pseudogene TRBV3-2) to TRBJ1-5; perhaps TRBD1 as D (6 bases). Germline V gene lookup returns CDR1 LGHDT and CDR2 YNNKEL (reference sequence). This CDR3 is 15 amino acids long. Trimming took off 0 bases at V and 6 bases at J, with 12 bases between the two ends. The DNA for the CDR3 is TGTGCCAGCAGCCAAGATCAGGGGCGGCCTCAGCCCCAGCATTTT. It yields the protein CASSQDQGRPQPQHF.

As DNA, the CDR3 is TGTGCCACCAGTGACGGGGGATCCTCTGGAAACACCATATATTTT. Encoded protein: CATSDGGSSGNTIYF. V usage is TRBV24-1 and J usage is TRBJ1-3, with D perhaps matching TRBD1 (5 bases). The CDR3 contains 15 residues. V shed 4 bases and J shed 0 bases, with 9 bases lying between them. Germline V gene data show CDR1 as KGHDR and CDR2 as SFDVKD.

This clone has more than one count but fewer than ten. The chain joins TRBV27 to TRBJ1-2; maybe TRBD1 (6 bases). The CDR3 sequence is 12 residues long. Trimming pared 9 bases from V and 3 bases from J, leaving 11 bases between. Germline assignment: CDR1 MNHEY and CDR2 SMNVEV (reference sequence). In DNA, the CDR3 is TGTGCCAGTAAACAGGGAGACTATGGCTACACCTTC. Residues: CASKQGDYGYTF.

The V call is TRBV10-3, the J call TRBJ1-2; no definite D call. The V end was cut by 0 bases, the J end by 8 bases, with 7 bases between. The germline gives CDR1 ENHRY, CDR2 SYGVKD. CDR3 length: 12 residues. DNA of the CDR3: TGTGCCATCAGTGAGTCGGAGCGGGGCTACACCTTC. It is translated as CAISESERGYTF.